Included here is one T cell receptor beta chain sequence, with context. The antigen is undetermined. These data come from a study of graft-versus-host responses after intestinal transplantation. General study findings and limits: Some GvH clones appeared in ileal mucosa or blood before recipient bone marrow.

TCRdb's copy holds only in-frame clones and misses some; the assay was immunoSEQ multiplex PCR. The sample shows approximately 90,000 clones, about nine tenths of them seen only once. Germline CDR1 SGHTS, CDR2 YDEGEE. V lost 3 bases and J lost 3, with 11 bases in between. The CDR3 extends over 14 amino acids. Sequencing was performed on unstimulated CD4+ T cells sorted from spleen or lymph node cells, taken before transplant. The TCR comes from a human donor who was the organ donor for an intestinal transplant. The V and J genes are TRBV5-8 and TRBJ2-3; no firm D call. CDR3 residues: CASSSETRTDTQYF. CDR3 coding DNA: TGTGCCAGCAGCTCCGAAACTCGGACAGATACGCAGTATTTT. Based on the CDR3 plus reference TRBV5-8 and TRBJ2-3, the full variable domain is EAGVTQSPTHLIKTRGQQATLRCSPISGHTSVYWYQQALGLGLQFLLWYDEGEERNRGNFPPRFSGRQFPNYSSELNVNALELEDSALYLCASSSETRTDTQYFGPGTRLTVL.